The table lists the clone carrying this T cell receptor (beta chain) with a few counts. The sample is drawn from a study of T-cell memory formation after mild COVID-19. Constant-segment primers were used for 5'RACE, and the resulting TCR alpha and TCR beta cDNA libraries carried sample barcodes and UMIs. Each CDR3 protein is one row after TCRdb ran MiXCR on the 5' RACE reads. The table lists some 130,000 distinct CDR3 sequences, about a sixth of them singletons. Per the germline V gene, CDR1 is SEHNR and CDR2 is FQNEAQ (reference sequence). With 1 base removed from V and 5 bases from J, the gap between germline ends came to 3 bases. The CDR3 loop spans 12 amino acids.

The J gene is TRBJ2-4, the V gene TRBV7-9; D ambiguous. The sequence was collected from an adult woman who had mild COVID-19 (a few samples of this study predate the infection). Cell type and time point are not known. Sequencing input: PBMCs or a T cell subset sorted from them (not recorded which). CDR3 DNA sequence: TGTGCCAGCAGCTTAGAGGAAAACATTCAGTACTTC. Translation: CASSLEENIQYF.